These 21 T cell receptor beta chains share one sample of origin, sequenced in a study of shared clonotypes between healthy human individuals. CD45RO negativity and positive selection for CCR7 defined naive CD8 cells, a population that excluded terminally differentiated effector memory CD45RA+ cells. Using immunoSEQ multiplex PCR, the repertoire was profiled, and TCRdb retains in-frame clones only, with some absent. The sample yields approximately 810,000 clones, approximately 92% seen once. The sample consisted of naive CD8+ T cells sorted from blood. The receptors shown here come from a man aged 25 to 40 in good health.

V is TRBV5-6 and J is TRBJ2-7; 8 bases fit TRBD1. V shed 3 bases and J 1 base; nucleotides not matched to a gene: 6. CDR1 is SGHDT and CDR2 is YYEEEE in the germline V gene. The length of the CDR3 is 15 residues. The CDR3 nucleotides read TGTGCCAGCAGCTGGGTGGGACAGGTATCCTACGAGCAGTACTTC. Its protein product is CASSWVGQVSYEQYF.

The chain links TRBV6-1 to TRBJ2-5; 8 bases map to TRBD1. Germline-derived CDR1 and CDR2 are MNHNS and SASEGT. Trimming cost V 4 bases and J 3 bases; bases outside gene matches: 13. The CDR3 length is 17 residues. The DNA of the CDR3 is TGTGCCAGCAGTGCAAGATGGGACAGGCCGGATAAAGAGACCCAGTACTTC. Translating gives CASSARWDRPDKETQYF.

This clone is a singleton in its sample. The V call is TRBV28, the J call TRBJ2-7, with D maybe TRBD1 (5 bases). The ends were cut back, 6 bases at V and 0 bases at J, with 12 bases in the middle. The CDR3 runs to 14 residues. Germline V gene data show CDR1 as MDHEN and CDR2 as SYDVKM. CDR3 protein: CASSMTANSYEQYF. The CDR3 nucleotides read TGTGCCAGCAGCATGACAGCAAACTCCTACGAGCAGTACTTC.

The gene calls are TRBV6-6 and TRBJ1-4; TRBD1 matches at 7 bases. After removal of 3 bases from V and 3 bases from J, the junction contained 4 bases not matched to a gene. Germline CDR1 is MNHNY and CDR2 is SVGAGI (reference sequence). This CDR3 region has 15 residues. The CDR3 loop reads CASSYHRGPNEKLFF. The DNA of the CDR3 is TGTGCCAGCAGTTATCACAGGGGACCTAATGAAAAACTGTTTTTT.

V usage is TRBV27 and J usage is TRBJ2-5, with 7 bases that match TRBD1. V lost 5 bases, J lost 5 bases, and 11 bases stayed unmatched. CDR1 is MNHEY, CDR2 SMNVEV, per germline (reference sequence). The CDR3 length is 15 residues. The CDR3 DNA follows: TGTGCCAGCAGTCCCGAGTGGCAGGGGGTGGAGACCCAGTACTTC. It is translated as CASSPEWQGVETQYF.

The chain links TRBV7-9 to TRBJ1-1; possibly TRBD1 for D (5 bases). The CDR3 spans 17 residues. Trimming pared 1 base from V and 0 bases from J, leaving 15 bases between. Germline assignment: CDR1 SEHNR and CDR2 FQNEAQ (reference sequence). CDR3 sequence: CASSLGMGTAMNTEAFF. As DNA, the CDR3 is TGTGCCAGCAGCTTAGGAATGGGGACGGCTATGAACACTGAAGCTTTCTTT. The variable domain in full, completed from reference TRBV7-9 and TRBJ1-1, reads DTGVSQNPRHKITKRGQNVTFRCDPISEHNRLYWYRQTLGQGPEFLTYFQNEAQLEKSRLLSDRFSAERPKGSFSTLEIQRTEQGDSAMYLCASSLGMGTAMNTEAFFGQGTRLTVV.

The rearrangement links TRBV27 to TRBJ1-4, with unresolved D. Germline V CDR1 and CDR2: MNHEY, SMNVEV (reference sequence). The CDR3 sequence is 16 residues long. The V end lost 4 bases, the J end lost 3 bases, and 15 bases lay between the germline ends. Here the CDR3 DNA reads TGTGCCAGCAGTTCCCAGACTCGGAACTCTAATGAAAAACTGTTTTTT. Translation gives CASSSQTRNSNEKLFF. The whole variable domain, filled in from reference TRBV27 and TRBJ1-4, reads EAQVTQNPRYLITVTGKKLTVTCSQNMNHEYMSWYRQDPGLGLRQIYYSMNVEVTDKGDVPEGYKVSRKEKRNFPLILESPSPNQTSLYFCASSSQTRNSNEKLFFGSGTQLSVL.

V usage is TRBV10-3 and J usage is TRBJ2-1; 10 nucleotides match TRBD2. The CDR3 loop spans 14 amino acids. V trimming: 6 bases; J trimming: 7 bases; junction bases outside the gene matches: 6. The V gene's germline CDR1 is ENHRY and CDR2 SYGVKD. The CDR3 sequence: CAIRRTSGANEQFF. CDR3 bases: TGTGCCATCAGGCGGACTAGCGGAGCGAATGAGCAGTTCTTC.

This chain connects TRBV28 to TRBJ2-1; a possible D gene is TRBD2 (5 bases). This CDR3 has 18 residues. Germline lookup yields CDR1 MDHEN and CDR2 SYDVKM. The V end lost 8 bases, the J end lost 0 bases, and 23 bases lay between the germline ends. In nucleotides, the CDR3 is TGTGCCAGCGACGATCGGGGTTCGACGTGGAGCTCCTACAATGAGCAGTTCTTC. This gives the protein CASDDRGSTWSSYNEQFF.

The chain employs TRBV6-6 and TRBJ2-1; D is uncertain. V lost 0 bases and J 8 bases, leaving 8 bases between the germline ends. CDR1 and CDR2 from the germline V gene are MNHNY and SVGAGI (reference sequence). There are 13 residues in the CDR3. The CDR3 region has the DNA TGTGCCAGCAGTTACTCGGCGTGGGATGAGCAGTTCTTC. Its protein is CASSYSAWDEQFF.

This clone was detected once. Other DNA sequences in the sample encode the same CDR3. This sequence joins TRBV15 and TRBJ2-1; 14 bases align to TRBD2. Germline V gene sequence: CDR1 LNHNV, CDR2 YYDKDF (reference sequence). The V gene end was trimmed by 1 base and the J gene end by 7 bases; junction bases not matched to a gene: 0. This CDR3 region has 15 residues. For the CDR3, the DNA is TGTGCCACCAGCAGAGGGACTAGCGGGGGGAATGAGCAGTTCTTC. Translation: CATSRGTSGGNEQFF.

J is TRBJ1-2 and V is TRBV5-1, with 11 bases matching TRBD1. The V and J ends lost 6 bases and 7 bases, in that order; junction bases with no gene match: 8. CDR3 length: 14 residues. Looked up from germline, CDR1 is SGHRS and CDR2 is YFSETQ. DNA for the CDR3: TGCGCCAGCAATGAAGGACAGGGGGCGCTTGGCTACACCTTC. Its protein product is CASNEGQGALGYTF. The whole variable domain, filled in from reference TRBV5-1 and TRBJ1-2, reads KAGVTQTPRYLIKTRGQQVTLSCSPISGHRSVSWYQQTPGQGLQFLFEYFSETQRNKGNFPGRFSGRQFSNSRSEMNVSTLELGDSALYLCASNEGQGALGYTFGSGTRLTVV.

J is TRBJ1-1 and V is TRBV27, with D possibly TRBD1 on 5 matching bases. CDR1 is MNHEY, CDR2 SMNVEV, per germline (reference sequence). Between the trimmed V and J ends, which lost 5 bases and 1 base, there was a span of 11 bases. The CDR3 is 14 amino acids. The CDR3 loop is CASSRAQGNTEAFF. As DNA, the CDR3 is TGTGCCAGCAGTCGGGCTCAGGGGAACACTGAAGCTTTCTTT.

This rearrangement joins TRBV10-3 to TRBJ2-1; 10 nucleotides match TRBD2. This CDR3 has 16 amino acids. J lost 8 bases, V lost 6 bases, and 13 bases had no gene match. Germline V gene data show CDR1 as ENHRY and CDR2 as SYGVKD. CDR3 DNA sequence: TGTGCCATCAGCCCGGGGCCTAGCGGGAGTCGGGATGAGCAGTTCTTC. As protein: CAISPGPSGSRDEQFF.

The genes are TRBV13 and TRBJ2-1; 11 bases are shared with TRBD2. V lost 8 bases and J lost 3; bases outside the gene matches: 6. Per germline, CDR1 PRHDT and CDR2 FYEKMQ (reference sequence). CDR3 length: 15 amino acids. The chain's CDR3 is CASSGTSGIYNEQFF. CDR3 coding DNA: TGTGCCAGCTCCGGGACTAGCGGCATCTACAATGAGCAGTTCTTC.

The CDR3 coding sequence is TGTGCCAGCTCACCACCCCGAATCGGAGATTACAATGAGCAGTTCTTC. It encodes CASSPPRIGDYNEQFF. The chain employs TRBV18 and TRBJ2-1; D unclear. The V gene lost 0 bases and the J gene lost 4 bases, with 13 bases spanning the gap. Germline V gene lookup returns CDR1 KGHSH and CDR2 LQKENI. The CDR3 length is 16 residues. Full variable domain (missing parts from reference TRBV18 and TRBJ2-1): NAGVMQNPRHLVRRRGQEARLRCSPMKGHSHVYWYRQLPEEGLKFMVYLQKENIIDESGMPKERFSAEFPKEGPSILRIQQVVRGDSAAYFCASSPPRIGDYNEQFFGPGTRLTVL.

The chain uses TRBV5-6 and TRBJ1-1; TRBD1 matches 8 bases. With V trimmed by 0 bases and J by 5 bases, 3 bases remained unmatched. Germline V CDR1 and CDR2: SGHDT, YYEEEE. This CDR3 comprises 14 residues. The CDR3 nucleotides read TGTGCCAGCAGCTTGGGTCAGGGGGCAACTGAAGCTTTCTTT. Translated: CASSLGQGATEAFF.

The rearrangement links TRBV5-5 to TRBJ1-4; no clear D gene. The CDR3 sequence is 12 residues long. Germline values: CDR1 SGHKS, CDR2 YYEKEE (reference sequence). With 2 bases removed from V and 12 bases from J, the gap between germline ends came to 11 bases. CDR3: CASSFGRGELFF. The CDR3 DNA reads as TGTGCCAGCAGCTTCGGCCGTGGGGAACTGTTTTTT. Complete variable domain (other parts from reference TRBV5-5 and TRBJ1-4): DAGVTQSPTHLIKTRGQQVTLRCSPISGHKSVSWYQQVLGQGPQFIFQYYEKEERGRGNFPDRFSARQFPNYSSELNVNALLLGDSALYLCASSFGRGELFFGSGTQLSVL.

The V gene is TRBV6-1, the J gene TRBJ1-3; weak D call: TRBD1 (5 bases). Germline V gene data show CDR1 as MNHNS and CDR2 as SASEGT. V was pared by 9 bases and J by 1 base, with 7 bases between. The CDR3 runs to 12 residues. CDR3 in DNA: TGTGCCAGTCGACAGTCTGGAAACACCATATATTTT. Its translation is CASRQSGNTIYF.

The CDR3 DNA reads TGTGCCAGCAGTTTATCCGACAGAAACGAGCAGTACTTC. It translates to CASSLSDRNEQYF. V and J are TRBV27 and TRBJ2-7, with a weak D call TRBD1 (5 bases). CDR3 length: 13 residues. Per germline, CDR1 MNHEY and CDR2 SMNVEV (reference sequence). With 0 bases removed from V and 5 bases from J, the gap between germline ends came to 8 bases.

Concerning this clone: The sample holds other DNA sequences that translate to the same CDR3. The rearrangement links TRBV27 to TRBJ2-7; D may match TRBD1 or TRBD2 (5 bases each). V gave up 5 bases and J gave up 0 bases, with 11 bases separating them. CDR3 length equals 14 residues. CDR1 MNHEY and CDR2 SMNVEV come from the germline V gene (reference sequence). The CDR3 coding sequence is TGTGCCAGCAGTCCGGGACCGAACTCCTACGAGCAGTACTTC. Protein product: CASSPGPNSYEQYF.